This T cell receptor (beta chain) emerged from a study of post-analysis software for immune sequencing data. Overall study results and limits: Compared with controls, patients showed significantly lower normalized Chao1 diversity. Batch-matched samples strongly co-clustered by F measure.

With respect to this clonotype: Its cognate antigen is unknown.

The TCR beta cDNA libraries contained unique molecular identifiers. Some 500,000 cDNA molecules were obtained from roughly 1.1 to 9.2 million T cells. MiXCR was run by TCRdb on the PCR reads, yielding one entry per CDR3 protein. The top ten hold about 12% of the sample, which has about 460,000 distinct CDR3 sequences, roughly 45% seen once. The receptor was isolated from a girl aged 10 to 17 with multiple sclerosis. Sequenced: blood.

DNA of the CDR3: TGTGCCTGGAGTGTAGACGGATCCTACGAGCAGTACTTC. This encodes CAWSVDGSYEQYF. J is TRBJ2-7 and V is TRBV30, with D uncertain. Trimming removed 0 bases at V and 1 base at J, with 7 bases between. The CDR3 runs 13 residues. CDR1 GTSNPN and CDR2 SVGIG come from the germline V gene (reference sequence).